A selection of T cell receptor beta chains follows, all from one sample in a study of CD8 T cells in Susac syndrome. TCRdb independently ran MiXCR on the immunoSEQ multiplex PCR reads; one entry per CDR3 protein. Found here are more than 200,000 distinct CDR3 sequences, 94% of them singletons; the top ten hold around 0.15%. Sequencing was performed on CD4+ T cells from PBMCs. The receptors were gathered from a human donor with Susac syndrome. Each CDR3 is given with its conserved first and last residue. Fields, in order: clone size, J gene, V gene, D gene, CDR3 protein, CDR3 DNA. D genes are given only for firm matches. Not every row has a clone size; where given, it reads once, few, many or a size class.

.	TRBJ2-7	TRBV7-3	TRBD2	CASGLAGGNEQYF	TGTGCCAGCGGGCTAGCGGGGGGGAACGAGCAGTACTTC
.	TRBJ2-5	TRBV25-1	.	CASSPSSADQETQYF	TGTGCCAGCAGTCCCAGTAGCGCAGACCAAGAGACCCAGTACTTC
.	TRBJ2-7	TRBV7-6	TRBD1	CASSWTGFDEQYF	TGTGCCAGCAGCTGGACAGGGTTCGACGAGCAGTACTTC
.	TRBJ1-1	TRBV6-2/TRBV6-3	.	CASRGDSGQRNTEAFF	TGTGCCAGCAGAGGAGATTCCGGACAGAGGAACACTGAAGCTTTCTTT
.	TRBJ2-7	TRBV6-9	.	CASTYFRGLPLEQYF	TGTGCCAGCACCTACTTCCGCGGACTCCCTCTCGAGCAGTACTTC
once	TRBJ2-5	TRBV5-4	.	CASSLAGRGRETQYF	TGTGCCAGCAGCTTGGCCGGACGGGGTAGGGAGACCCAGTACTTC
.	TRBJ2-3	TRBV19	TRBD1	CASSPTGTGDQDTQYF	TGTGCCAGTAGTCCAACAGGTACAGGGGATCAAGATACGCAGTATTTT
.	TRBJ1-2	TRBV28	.	CASKQVNYGYTF	TGTGCCAGTAAACAGGTCAACTATGGCTACACCTTC
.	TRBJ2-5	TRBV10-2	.	CASSGVGWGQETQYF	TGCGCCAGCAGTGGGGTCGGCTGGGGCCAAGAGACCCAGTACTTC
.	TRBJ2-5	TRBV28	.	CASSSSWGGSETQYF	TGTGCCAGCAGCTCCAGCTGGGGGGGCTCGGAGACCCAGTACTTC
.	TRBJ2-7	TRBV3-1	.	CASGEEGAHEQYF	TGTGCCAGCGGGGAGGAGGGGGCCCACGAGCAGTACTTC
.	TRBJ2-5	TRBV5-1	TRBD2	CASSATPPGLAQRETQYF	TGCGCCAGCAGCGCGACGCCCCCGGGACTAGCCCAGAGAGAGACCCAGTACTTC
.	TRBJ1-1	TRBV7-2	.	CASSSEGVSTEAFF	TGTGCCAGCAGCTCAGAGGGGGTATCTACTGAAGCTTTCTTT
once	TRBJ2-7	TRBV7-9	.	CASRPPGETPGEQYF	TGTGCCAGCAGGCCCCCCGGGGAAACCCCGGGCGAGCAGTACTTC
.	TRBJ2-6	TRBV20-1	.	CSAREGYASVLTF	TGCAGTGCTAGAGAGGGCTACGCCAGCGTCCTGACTTTC
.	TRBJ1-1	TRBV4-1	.	CASRQGVDTEAFF	TGCGCCAGCAGGCAAGGGGTGGACACTGAAGCTTTCTTT
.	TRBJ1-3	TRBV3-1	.	CASRQGNTIYF	TGTGCCAGCAGACAGGGAAACACCATATATTTT
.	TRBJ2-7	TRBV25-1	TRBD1	CASTGQGWTYEQYF	TGTGCCAGCACCGGACAGGGTTGGACCTACGAGCAGTACTTC
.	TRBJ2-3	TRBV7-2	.	CASSLIAGNGYF	TGTGCCAGCAGCCTAATTGCGGGGAATGGGTATTTT
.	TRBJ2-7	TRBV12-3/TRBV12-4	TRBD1	CASRWDRTYEQYF	TGTGCCAGCAGGTGGGACAGGACATACGAGCAGTACTTC
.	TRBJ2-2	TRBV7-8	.	CASSLLTYFTGELFF	TGTGCCAGCAGCTTGTTGACTTATTTCACCGGGGAGCTGTTTTTT
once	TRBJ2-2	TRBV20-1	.	CSARSHTGELFF	TGCAGTGCTAGATCTCACACCGGGGAGCTGTTTTTT
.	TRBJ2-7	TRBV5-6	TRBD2	CASSLEGTSGGIQYF	TGTGCCAGCAGCTTGGAGGGGACTAGCGGGGGAATTCAGTACTTC
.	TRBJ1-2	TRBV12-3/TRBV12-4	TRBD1	CASRLRDRGYGYTF	TGTGCCAGCAGGCTCCGGGACAGGGGCTATGGCTACACCTTC
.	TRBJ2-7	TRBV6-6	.	CASSPGRYYEQYF	TGTGCCAGCAGTCCTGGACGTTACTACGAGCAGTACTTC
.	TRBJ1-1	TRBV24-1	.	CATYHSLGEMNTEAFF	TGTGCCACCTATCACTCTCTAGGGGAGATGAACACTGAAGCTTTCTTT
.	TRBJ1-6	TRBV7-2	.	CASSLVESNSPLHF	TGTGCCAGCAGCTTAGTTGAGTCCAACTCACCCCTCCACTTT
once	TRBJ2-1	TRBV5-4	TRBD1	CASSVDRAGEQFF	TGTGCCAGCAGCGTGGACAGGGCAGGCGAGCAGTTCTTC
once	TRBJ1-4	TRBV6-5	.	CATRANEKLFF	TGTGCCACCAGGGCTAATGAAAAACTGTTTTTT
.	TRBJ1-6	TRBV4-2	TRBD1	CASSQDRGGYRGQVSPLHF	TGTGCCAGCAGCCAAGACCGGGGGGGGTACAGGGGGCAGGTTTCACCCCTCCACTTT
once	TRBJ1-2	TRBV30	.	CAWSITGGDGYTF	TGTGCCTGGAGTATTACCGGGGGCGACGGCTACACCTTC
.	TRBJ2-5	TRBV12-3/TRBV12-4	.	CASSGPVAGKETQYF	TGTGCCAGCAGTGGACCGGTCGCGGGGAAGGAGACCCAGTACTTC
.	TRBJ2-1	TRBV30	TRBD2	CAWSVLTSGGFNEQFF	TGTGCCTGGAGCGTCTTGACTAGCGGGGGTTTTAATGAGCAGTTCTTC
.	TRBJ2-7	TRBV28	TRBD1	CASSFNYGTGVSYEQYF	TGTGCCAGCAGTTTCAATTATGGGACAGGGGTCTCCTACGAGCAGTACTTC